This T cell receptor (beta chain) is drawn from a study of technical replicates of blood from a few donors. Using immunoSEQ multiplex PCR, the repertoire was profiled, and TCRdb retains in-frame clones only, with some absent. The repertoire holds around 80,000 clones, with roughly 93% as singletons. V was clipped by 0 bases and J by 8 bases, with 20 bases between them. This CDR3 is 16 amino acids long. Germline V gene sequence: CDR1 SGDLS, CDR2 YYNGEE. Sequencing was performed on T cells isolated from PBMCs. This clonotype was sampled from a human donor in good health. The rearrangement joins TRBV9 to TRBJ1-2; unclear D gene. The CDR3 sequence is CASSVVSSASHRGYTF. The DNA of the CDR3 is TGTGCCAGCAGCGTAGTTAGCTCGGCGAGTCATCGCGGCTACACCTTC.